Given below is one T cell receptor (beta chain) in context. Profiling relied on immunoSEQ multiplex PCR, and the TCRdb table lists in-frame clones only, not all of them. Among 150,000 or so clones listed, around 87% were seen once. The CDR3 contains 15 residues. CDR1 is SGHRS, CDR2 YFSETQ, per germline. V was clipped by 1 base and J by 3 bases, with 13 bases between them. The data stem from a study of blood T cell repertoires in COVID-19. The sequenced sample was PBMCs or T cells enriched from blood (not recorded which). The sequence was obtained from a woman in her thirties or forties who had been exposed to COVID-19. V usage is TRBV5-1 and J usage is TRBJ1-1; D unresolved. CDR3 DNA: TGCGCCAGCAGCTTGAAGAACATTGTTGACACTGAAGCTTTCTTT. Translated: CASSLKNIVDTEAFF.